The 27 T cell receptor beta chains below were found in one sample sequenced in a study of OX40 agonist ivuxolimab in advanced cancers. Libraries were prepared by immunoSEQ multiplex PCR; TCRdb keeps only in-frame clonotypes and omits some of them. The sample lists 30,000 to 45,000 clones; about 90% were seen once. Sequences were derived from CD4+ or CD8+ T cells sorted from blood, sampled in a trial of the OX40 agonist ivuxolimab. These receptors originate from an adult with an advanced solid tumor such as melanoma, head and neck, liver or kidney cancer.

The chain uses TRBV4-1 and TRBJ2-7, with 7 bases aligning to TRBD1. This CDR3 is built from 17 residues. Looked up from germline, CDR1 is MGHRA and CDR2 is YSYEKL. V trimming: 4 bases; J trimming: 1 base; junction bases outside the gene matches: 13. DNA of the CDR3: TGCGCCAGCAGCCCCAATCCCCCCCCGACAGGGTCCTACGAGCAGTACTTC. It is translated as CASSPNPPPTGSYEQYF.

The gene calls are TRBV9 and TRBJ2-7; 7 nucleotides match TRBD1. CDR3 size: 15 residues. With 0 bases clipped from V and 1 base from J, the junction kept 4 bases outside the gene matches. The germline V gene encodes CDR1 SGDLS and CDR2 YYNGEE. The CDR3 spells CASSVEETGSYEQYF. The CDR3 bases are TGTGCCAGCAGCGTAGAAGAGACAGGGTCCTACGAGCAGTACTTC.

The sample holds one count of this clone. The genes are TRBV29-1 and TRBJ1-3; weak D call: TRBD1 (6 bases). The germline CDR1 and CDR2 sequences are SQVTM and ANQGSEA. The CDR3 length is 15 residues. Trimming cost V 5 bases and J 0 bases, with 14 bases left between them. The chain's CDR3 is CSVLGANDSGNTIYF. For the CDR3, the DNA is TGCAGCGTTCTGGGGGCGAACGACTCTGGAAACACCATATATTTT.

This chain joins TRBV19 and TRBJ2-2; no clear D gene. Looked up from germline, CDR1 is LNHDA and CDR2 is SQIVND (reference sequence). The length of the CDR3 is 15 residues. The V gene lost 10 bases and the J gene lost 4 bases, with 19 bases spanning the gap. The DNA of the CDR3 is TGTGCCATCACTATCGGGCCCCACCCCACCGGGGAGCTGTTTTTT. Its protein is CAITIGPHPTGELFF.

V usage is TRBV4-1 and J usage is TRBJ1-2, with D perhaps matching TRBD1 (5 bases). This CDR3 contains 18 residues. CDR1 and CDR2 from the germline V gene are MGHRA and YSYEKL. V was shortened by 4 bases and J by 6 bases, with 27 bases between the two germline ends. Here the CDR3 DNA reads TGCGCCAGCAGCCTCGCCAGCCTCGGGGGGTCCATGGGCCATGGCTACACCTTC. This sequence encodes CASSLASLGGSMGHGYTF.

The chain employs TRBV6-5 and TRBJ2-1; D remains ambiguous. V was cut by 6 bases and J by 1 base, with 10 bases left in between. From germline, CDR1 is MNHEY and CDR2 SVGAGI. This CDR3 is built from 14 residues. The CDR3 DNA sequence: TGTGCCAGCAGCGTTGCGAGTTCCTACAATGAGCAGTTCTTC. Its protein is CASSVASSYNEQFF.

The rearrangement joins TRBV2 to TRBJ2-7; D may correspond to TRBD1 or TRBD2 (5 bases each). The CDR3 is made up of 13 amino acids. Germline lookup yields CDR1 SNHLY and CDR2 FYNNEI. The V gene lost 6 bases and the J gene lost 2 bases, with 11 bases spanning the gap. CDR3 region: CASSAGRAYEQYF. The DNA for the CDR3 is TGTGCCAGCAGCGCAGGGAGAGCCTACGAGCAGTACTTC.

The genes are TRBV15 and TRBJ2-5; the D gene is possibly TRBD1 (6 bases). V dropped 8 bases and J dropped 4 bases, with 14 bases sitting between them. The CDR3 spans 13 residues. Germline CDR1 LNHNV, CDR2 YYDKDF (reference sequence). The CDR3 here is CATGQGLVETQYF. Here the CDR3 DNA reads TGTGCCACCGGCCAGGGGTTAGTAGAGACCCAGTACTTC.

Written as DNA, the CDR3 is TGTGCCAGCAGCCAAGAAGGGGTTTTAGGGCGCGAGCAGTACTTC. Protein sequence: CASSQEGVLGREQYF. This sequence joins TRBV14 and TRBJ2-7, with D possibly matching TRBD1 (5 bases). Germline-derived CDR1 and CDR2 are SGHDN and FVKESK. The length of the CDR3 is 15 residues. V gave up 0 bases and J gave up 6 bases, with 15 bases separating them.

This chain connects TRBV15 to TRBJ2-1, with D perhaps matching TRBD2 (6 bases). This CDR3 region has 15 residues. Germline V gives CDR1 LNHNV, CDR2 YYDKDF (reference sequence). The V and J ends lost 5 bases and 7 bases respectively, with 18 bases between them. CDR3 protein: CATSPGRGFPNEQFF. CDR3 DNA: TGTGCCACCAGCCCAGGGCGGGGCTTTCCAAATGAGCAGTTCTTC. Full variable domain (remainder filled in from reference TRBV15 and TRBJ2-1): DAMVIQNPRYQVTQFGKPVTLSCSQTLNHNVMYWYQQKSSQAPKLLFHYYDKDFNNEADTPDNFQSRRPNTSFCFLDIRSPGLGDTAMYLCATSPGRGFPNEQFFGPGTRLTVL.

CDR3 coding DNA: TGTGCCAGTATCGACAGGGAATTCTATAATTCACCCCTCCACTTT. Translated: CASIDREFYNSPLHF. The chain recombines TRBV19 with TRBJ1-6, with 7 bases lining up with TRBD1. Germline V gives CDR1 LNHDA, CDR2 SQIVND (reference sequence). The CDR3 is made up of 15 amino acids. V shed 7 bases and J 3 bases; nucleotides not matched to a gene: 6.

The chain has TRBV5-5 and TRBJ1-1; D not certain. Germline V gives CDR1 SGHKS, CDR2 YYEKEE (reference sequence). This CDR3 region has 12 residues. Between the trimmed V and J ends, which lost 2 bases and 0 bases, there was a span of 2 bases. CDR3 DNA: TGTGCCAGCAGCTTTGTGAACACTGAAGCTTTCTTT. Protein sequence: CASSFVNTEAFF.

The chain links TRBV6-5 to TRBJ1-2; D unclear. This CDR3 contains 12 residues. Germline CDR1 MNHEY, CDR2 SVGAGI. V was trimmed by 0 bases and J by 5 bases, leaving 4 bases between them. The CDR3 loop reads CASSYSGYGYTF. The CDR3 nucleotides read TGTGCCAGCAGTTACTCTGGGTATGGCTACACCTTC.

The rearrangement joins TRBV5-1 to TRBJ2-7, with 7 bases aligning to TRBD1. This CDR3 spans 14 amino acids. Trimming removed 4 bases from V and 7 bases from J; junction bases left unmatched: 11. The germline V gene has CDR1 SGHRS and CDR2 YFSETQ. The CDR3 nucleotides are TGCGCCAGCAGCCCGGACAGGAGCACGGGGGAGCAGTACTTC. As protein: CASSPDRSTGEQYF.

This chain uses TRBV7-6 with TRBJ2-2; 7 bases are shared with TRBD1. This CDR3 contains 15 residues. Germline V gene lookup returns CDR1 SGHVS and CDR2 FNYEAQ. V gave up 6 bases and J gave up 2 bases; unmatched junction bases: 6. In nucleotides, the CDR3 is TGTGCCAGCAGGGCGACAGGGTCTAACACCGGGGAGCTGTTTTTT. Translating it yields CASRATGSNTGELFF.

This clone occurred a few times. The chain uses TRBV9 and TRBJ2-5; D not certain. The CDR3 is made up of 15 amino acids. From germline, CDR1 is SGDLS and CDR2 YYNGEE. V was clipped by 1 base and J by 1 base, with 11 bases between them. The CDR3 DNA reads TGTGCCAGCAGCGTACTAGGACGCCCCCAAGAGACCCAGTACTTC. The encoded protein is CASSVLGRPQETQYF.

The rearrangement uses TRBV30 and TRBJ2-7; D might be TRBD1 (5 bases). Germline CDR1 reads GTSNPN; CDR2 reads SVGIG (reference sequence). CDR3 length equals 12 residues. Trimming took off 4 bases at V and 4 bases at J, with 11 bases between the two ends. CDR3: CAWNLGRYEQYF. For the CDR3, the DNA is TGTGCCTGGAATCTGGGGCGGTACGAGCAGTACTTC. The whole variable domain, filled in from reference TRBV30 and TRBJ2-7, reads SQTIHQWPATLVQPVGSPLSLECTVEGTSNPNLYWYRQAAGRGLQLLFYSVGIGQISSEVPQNLSASRPQDRQFILSSKKLLLSDSGFYLCAWNLGRYEQYFGPGTRLTVT.

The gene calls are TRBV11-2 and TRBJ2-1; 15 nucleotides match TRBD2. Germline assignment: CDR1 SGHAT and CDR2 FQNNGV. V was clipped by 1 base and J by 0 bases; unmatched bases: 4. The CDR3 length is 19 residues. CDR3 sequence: CASSLGRTSGGASYNEQFF. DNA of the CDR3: TGTGCCAGCAGCTTAGGTAGGACTAGCGGGGGGGCCTCCTACAATGAGCAGTTCTTC. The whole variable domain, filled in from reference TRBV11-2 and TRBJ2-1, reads EAGVAQSPRYKIIEKRQSVAFWCNPISGHATLYWYQQILGQGPKLLIQFQNNGVVDDSQLPKDRFSAERLKGVDSTLKIQPAKLEDSAVYLCASSLGRTSGGASYNEQFFGPGTRLTVL.

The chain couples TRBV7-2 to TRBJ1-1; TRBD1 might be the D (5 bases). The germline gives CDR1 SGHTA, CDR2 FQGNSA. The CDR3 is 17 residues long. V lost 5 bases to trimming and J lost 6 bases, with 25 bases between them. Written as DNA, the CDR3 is TGTGCCAGCAGCCCCTTGACAGATCCGTTTACTTGGGCTGAAGCTTTCTTT. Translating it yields CASSPLTDPFTWAEAFF.

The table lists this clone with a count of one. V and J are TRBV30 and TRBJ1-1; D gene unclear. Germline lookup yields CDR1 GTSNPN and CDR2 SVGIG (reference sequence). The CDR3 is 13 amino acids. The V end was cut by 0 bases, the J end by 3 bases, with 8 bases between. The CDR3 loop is CAWSVIRDTEAFF. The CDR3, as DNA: TGTGCCTGGAGTGTAATTCGGGACACTGAAGCTTTCTTT. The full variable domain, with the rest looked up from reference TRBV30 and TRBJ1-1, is SQTIHQWPATLVQPVGSPLSLECTVEGTSNPNLYWYRQAAGRGLQLLFYSVGIGQISSEVPQNLSASRPQDRQFILSSKKLLLSDSGFYLCAWSVIRDTEAFFGQGTRLTVV.

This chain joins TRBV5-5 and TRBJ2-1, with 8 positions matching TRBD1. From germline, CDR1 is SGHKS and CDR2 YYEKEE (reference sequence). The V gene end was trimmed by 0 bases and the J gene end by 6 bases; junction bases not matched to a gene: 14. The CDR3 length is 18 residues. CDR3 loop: CASSLGQGNIFSVNEQFF. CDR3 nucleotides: TGTGCCAGCAGCTTGGGACAGGGGAACATATTCTCGGTCAATGAGCAGTTCTTC.

The chain's CDR3 is CASNEDRSGTYNEQFF. As DNA, the CDR3 is TGTGCCAGCAACGAGGACCGATCTGGCACCTACAATGAGCAGTTCTTC. V is TRBV2 and J is TRBJ2-1; D gene ambiguous. This CDR3 has 16 residues. V was pared by 7 bases and J by 2 bases, with 18 bases between. Per germline, CDR1 SNHLY and CDR2 FYNNEI.

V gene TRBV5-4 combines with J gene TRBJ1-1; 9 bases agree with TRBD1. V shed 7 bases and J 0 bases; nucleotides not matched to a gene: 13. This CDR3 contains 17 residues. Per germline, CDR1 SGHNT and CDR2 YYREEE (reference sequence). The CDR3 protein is CASYNPGQGLLNTEAFF. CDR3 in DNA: TGTGCCAGCTACAATCCGGGACAGGGCCTTTTGAACACTGAAGCTTTCTTT.

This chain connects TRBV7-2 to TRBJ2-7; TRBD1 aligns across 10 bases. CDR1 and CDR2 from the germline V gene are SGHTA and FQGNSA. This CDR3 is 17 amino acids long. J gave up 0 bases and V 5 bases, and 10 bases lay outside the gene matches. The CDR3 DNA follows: TGTGCCAGCAGCCCGCGGACAGGGGGGACATACTCCTACGAGCAGTACTTC. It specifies CASSPRTGGTYSYEQYF.

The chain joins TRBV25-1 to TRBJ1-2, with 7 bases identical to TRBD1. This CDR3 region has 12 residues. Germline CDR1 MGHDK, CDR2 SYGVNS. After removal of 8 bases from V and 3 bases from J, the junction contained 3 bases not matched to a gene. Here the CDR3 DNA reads TGTGCCAGCGGACAGGATTACTATGGCTACACCTTC. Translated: CASGQDYYGYTF.

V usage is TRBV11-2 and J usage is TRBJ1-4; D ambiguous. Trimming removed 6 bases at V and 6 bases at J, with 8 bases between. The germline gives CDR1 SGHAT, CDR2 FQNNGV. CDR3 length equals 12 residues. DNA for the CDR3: TGTGCCAGCAGTCTGGGATATGAAAAACTGTTTTTT. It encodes CASSLGYEKLFF.

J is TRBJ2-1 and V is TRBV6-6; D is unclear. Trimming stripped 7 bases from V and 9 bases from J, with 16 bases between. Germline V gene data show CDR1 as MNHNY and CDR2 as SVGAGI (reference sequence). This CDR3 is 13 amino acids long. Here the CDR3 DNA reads TGTGCCAGCACCCCAGTCGGGTGGGGTGAGCAGTTCTTC. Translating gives CASTPVGWGEQFF.